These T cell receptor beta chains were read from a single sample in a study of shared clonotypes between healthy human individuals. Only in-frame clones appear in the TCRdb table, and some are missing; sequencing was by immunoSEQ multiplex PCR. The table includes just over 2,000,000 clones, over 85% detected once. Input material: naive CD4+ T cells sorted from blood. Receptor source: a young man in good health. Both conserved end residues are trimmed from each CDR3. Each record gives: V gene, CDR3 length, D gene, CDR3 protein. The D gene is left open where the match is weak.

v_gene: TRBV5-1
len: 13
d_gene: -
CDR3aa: ASSSPSSGANVLT

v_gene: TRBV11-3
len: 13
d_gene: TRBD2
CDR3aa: ASSLGGGGGYEQY

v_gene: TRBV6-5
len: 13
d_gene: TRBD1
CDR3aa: ASSYTGTGWHEQY

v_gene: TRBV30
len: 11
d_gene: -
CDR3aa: AWSFGMQETQY

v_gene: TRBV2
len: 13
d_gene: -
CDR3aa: ASRPDSGALYGYT

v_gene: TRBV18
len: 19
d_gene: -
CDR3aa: ASSPLPKIGPEGLYNSPLH

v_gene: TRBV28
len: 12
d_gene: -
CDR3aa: ASTPGRIYYGYT

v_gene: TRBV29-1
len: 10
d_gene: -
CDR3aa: SARAGTETQY

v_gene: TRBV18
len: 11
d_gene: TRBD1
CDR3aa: ASSGQDNQPQH

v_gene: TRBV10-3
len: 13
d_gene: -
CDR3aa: AISAPGMVAYEQY

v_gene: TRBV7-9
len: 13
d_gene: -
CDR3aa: ASSLRTGMNTEAF

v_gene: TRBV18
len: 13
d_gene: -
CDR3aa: ASSVRTAGPYEQY

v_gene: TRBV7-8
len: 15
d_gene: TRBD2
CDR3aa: ASSLARGGRSTDTQY

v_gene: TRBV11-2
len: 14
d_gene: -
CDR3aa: ASSLDRQDYTDTQY

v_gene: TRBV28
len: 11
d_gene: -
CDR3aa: ASRVSGQQGKF

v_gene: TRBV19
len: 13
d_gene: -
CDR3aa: ASSIGNALAQPQH

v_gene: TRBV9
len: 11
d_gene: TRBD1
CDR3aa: ASSRDSFYGYT

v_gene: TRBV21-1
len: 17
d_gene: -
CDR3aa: ASSKVGQGPPLGTDTQY

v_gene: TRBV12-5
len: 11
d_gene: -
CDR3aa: ASGFGENYGYT

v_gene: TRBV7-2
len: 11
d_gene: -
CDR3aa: ATSTSSYNEQF

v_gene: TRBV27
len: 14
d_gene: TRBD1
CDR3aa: ASSSFDRGNSYEQY

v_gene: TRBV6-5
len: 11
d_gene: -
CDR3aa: ASSYGGKEPQH

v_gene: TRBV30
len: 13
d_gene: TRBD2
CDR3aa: AWSPAGGATDTQY

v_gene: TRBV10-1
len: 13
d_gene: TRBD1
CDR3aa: ASSTGQGVGNIQY

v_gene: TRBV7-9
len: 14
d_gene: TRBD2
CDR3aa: ASSLEGAGVKNEQF

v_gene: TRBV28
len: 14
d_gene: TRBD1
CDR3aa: ASSLFAGQMNTEAF

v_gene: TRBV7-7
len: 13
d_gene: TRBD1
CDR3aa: ASSAGQGTQETQY

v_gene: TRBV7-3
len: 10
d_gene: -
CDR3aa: ASSSSGHEQF

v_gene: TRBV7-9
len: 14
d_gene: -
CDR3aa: ASSFRLIGDTGELF

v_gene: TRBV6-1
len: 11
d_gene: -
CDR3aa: ASSDGMNTEAF

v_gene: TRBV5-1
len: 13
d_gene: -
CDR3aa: ASSFDSPANTEAF

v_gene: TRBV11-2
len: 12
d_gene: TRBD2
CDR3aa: ASRTIAGAHEQY

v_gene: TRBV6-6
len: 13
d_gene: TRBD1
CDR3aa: ASSYPTGGHQPQH

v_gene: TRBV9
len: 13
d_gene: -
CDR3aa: ASSVATGRLDGYT

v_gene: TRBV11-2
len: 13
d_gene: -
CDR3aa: ASSPGLLGSYEQY

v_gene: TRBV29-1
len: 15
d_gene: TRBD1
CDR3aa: SVEDRTGPLAKNIQY

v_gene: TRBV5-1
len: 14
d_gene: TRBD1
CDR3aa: ASTISPGQFGYEQY

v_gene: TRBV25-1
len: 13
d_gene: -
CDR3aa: ASSERVKTNEKLF

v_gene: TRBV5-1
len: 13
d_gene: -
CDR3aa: ASSLNKAPYTEAF

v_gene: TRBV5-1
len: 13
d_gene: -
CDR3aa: ASTKNGAGGEKLF

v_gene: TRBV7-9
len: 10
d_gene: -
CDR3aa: ASSPSIGEQY

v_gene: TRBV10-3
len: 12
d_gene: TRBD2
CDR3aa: AISEASGSNEQF

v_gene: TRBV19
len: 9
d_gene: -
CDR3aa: ASSTGVEQY

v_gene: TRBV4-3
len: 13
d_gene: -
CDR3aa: ASSQLVGVNTEAF

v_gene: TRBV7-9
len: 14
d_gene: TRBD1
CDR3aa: ASSLVRGQINTEAF

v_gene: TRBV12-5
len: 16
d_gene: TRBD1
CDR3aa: ASGLVTWDRGRNTEAF

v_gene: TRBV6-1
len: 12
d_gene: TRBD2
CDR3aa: ASPSGGNQETQY

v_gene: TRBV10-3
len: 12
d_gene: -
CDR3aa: AISGTGGIETQY

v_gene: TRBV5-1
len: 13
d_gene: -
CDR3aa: ASSRGGRSSYEQY

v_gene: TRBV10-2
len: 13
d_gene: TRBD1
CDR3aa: ASSLDRGNNQPQH

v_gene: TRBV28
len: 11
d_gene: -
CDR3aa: ASRDQGTSPLH

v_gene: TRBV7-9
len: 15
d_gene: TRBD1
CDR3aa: ASSLAGTGPVVYGYT

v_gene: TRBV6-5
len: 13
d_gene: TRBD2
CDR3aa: ASSYSASGAYEQY

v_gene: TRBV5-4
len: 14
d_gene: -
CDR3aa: ASSLEGSSYNSPLH

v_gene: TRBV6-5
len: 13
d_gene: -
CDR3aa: ASSYSSMGLTEAF

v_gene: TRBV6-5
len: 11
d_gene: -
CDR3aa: ASSYPGTYEQY

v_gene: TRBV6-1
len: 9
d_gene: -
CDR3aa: ASRAGDEQY

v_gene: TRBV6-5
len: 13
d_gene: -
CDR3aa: ASRRLGTRTYGYT

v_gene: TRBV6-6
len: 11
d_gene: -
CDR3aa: ASSYRDGSPLH

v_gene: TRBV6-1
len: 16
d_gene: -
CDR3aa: ASSADTPNLGDNQPQH